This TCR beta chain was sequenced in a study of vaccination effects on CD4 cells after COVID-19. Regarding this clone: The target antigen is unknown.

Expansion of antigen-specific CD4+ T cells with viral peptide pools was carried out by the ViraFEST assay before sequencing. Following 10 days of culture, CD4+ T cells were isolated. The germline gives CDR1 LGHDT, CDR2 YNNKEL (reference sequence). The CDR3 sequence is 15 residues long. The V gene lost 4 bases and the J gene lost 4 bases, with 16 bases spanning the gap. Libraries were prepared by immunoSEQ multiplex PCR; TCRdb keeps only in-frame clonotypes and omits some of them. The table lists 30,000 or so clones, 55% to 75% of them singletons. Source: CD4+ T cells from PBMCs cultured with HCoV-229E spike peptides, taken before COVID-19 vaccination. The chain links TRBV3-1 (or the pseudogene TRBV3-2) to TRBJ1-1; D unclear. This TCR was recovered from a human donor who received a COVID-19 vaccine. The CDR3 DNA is TGTGCCAGCAGCCCACAACCTTCCTGGGGCACTGAAGCTTTCTTT. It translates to CASSPQPSWGTEAFF.